A selection of T cell receptor beta chains follows, all from one sample in a study of cytomegalovirus exposure and HLA in healthy donors. The assay was immunoSEQ multiplex PCR, and TCRdb's table has in-frame clones only and misses some. The data contain around 210,000 clones, about four fifths of them singletons. Sequencing used PBMCs. The receptor set was obtained from a male donor in good health and CMV-seropositive. Each CDR3 is given with its conserved first and last residue.

TRBV23-1	CASGSRGFTHEQYF
TRBV5-4	CASSLSQGFGWQYF
TRBV27	CASSFNQGVGGYTF
TRBV5-1	CASSSEGADTQYF
TRBV18	CASSPQGHNQPQHF
TRBV28	CASRPGQGIRGNIQYF
TRBV4-3	CASSQAHFPGDYEQYF
TRBV2	CASRPLDSNYGYTF
TRBV7-9	CSSLAEGWKETQYF
TRBV6-6	CASSFGGQASIYF
TRBV21-1	CASSKVNRGQGHEQFF
TRBV30	CAWSSGTGSPDLNYYGYTF
TRBV27	CASSPSRTGSPDTQYF
TRBV10-3	CATLNSGLATNEQFF
TRBV9	CASSVSHSGGRVEQFF
TRBV9	CASSVEGNYNEQFF
TRBV7-9	CASRGVYYEQYF
TRBV13	CASSLRRGGADTQYF
TRBV11-3	CASSIGTGNTEAFF
TRBV12-2	CASRLVGRSNQPQHF
TRBV7-2	CASSRSVGTGANVLTF
TRBV19	CASSSPGQISVQYF
TRBV9	CASSKEGQSSGNTIYF
TRBV7-2	CASSPGAGGVYEQYF
TRBV28	CASRASGGAGVTQYF
TRBV29-1	CSVEGGGHYTDTQYF
TRBV11-3	CASSLDQRGAGELFF
TRBV7-9	CASSLRQINEQFF
TRBV28	CASSYLQPQHF
TRBV5-6	CASSLTSGYAGEQFF
TRBV6-5	CASSYRNTEAFF